The rows below give T cell receptor beta chains drawn from one sample of a study of CD8+ T cells in alopecia areata. Some clones are missing from TCRdb's copy, which holds only in-frame ones; the method was immunoSEQ multiplex PCR. The sample has approximately 180,000 clones; about 66% are singletons. The sample consisted of CD8+ T cells sorted from blood, taken at week 0. Receptors were obtained from a human donor with alopecia areata. CDR3s include the opening cysteine and the closing phenylalanine or tryptophan. A D gene is named only where the DNA matches it firmly. Clone size appears in some rows only: once, few, many, or a class for an expanded clone.

cdr3_aa cdr3_nt j_call clone_size v_call d_call
CASFAGELFF TGTGCCAGCTTTGCCGGGGAGCTGTTTTTT TRBJ2-2 NA TRBV2 NA
CASSRQELNTEAFF TGTGCCAGCAGCCGACAGGAGCTGAACACTGAAGCTTTCTTT TRBJ1-1 few TRBV7-9 NA
CASSQGGGEAFF TGTGCCAGCAGCCAAGGGGGAGGGGAAGCTTTCTTT TRBJ1-1 NA TRBV4-2 NA
CSASKGTEAFF TGCAGTGCTAGTAAGGGCACTGAAGCTTTCTTT TRBJ1-1 NA TRBV20-1 NA
CSVEDTQYF TGCAGCGTTGAGGATACGCAGTATTTT TRBJ2-3 NA TRBV29-1 NA
CASSATTSGQETQYF TGTGCCAGCAGCGCAACCACTAGCGGTCAAGAGACCCAGTACTTC TRBJ2-5 few TRBV9 TRBD2
CASSSSGGAGNEQFF TGTGCCAGCAGCTCTAGCGGGGGGGCTGGGAATGAGCAGTTCTTC TRBJ2-1 few TRBV13 TRBD2
CAISEPLTGRTGNTIYF TGTGCCATCAGTGAGCCCCTGACAGGGAGGACCGGAAACACCATATATTTT TRBJ1-3 few TRBV10-3 TRBD1
CSVEGGQFAEAFF TGCAGCGTTGAAGGCGGACAGTTCGCTGAAGCTTTCTTT TRBJ1-1 NA TRBV29-1 NA
CAYDTQDKTYEQYF TGTGCCTACGACACTCAGGACAAAACCTACGAGCAGTACTTC TRBJ2-7 NA TRBV30 NA
CASRTTGGITEAFF TGTGCCAGCAGGACGACAGGGGGCATCACTGAAGCTTTCTTT TRBJ1-1 NA TRBV27 TRBD1
CASRDGRSTDTQYF TGTGCCAGCAGGGATGGGAGGAGCACAGATACGCAGTATTTT TRBJ2-3 few TRBV2 NA
CASGPRTGYPYEQYF TGTGCCAGCGGTCCAAGGACAGGCTATCCGTACGAGCAGTACTTC TRBJ2-7 NA TRBV27 TRBD1
CASSRNGEQFF TGCGCCAGCAGCCGGAACGGGGAGCAGTTCTTC TRBJ2-1 NA TRBV4-1 NA
CASSYSSGHAYGYTF TGTGCCAGCAGTTACTCTTCAGGGCACGCCTATGGCTACACCTTC TRBJ1-2 NA TRBV6-5 NA
CASSSNPFKDGYTF TGTGCCAGCAGCTCGAATCCCTTCAAGGACGGCTACACCTTC TRBJ1-2 once TRBV7-9 NA
CASSQVAAEAFF TGCGCCAGCAGCCAAGTAGCCGCAGAAGCTTTCTTT TRBJ1-1 NA TRBV4-1 NA
CASSVGGSGGRWETQYF TGTGCCAGCAGCGTAGGCGGTAGCGGGGGACGGTGGGAGACCCAGTACTTC TRBJ2-5 few TRBV9 TRBD2
CASSQRYEQYF TGTGCCAGCAGCCAGAGATACGAGCAGTACTTC TRBJ2-7 few TRBV14 NA
CASSELPGQSSYNEQFF TGTGCCAGCAGTGAACTGCCGGGCCAAAGCTCCTACAATGAGCAGTTCTTC TRBJ2-1 few TRBV2 NA
CASSSSGTSDPNEQFF TGTGCCAGCAGCTCATCCGGGACTAGCGACCCTAATGAGCAGTTCTTC TRBJ2-1 NA TRBV7-3 TRBD2
CASSYGRPTPSEQYF TGTGCCAGCAGTTACGGCCGACCTACCCCTAGTGAGCAGTACTTC TRBJ2-7 NA TRBV6-5 NA
CASSGSNTGELFF TGTGCCAGCAGTGGGAGTAACACCGGGGAGCTGTTTTTT TRBJ2-2 NA TRBV6-1 NA
CASSVVGGIGYTF TGTGCCAGCAGCGTAGTGGGGGGAATTGGCTACACCTTC TRBJ1-2 NA TRBV9 NA
CASTQAGAGPSVDTQYF TGCGCCAGCACCCAGGCTGGGGCGGGTCCGTCAGTAGATACGCAGTATTTT TRBJ2-3 few TRBV5-1 NA
CALHTAISYNEQFF TGTGCCTTGCACACAGCCATCTCCTACAATGAGCAGTTCTTC TRBJ2-1 NA TRBV30 NA
CASSAGQNTEAFF TGTGCCAGCAGCGCGGGACAGAACACTGAAGCTTTCTTT TRBJ1-1 NA TRBV7-6 NA
CARQIPYSNQPQHF TGTGCTCGACAGATACCGTATAGCAATCAGCCCCAGCATTTT TRBJ1-5 NA TRBV12-5 NA
CASSLPGTLIGNEQFF TGTGCCAGCAGCTTACCGGGCACGTTGATAGGCAATGAGCAGTTCTTC TRBJ2-1 NA TRBV13 NA
CASSREEGYGYTF TGTGCCAGCAGCAGGGAGGAGGGCTATGGCTACACCTTC TRBJ1-2 NA TRBV9 NA
CASSSHGGVNTEAFF TGTGCCAGCAGCTCGCATGGCGGGGTGAACACTGAAGCTTTCTTT TRBJ1-1 few TRBV27 NA
CASSQLLRRGPLGPDTQYF TGCGCCAGCAGCCAACTCCTGCGCCGGGGCCCGCTGGGCCCGGATACGCAGTATTTT TRBJ2-3 many TRBV4-1 NA
CASSPGLGSPLHF TGTGCCAGCAGCCCTGGCTTGGGATCACCCCTCCACTTT TRBJ1-6 NA TRBV5-6 NA
CASSSARGGETSTDTQYF TGTGCCAGCAGCTCAGCAAGGGGGGGCGAAACTAGCACAGATACGCAGTATTTT TRBJ2-3 NA TRBV7-2 NA
CASSFKRGGAEAFF TGTGCCAGCAGTTTTAAGCGTGGGGGAGCTGAAGCTTTCTTT TRBJ1-1 NA TRBV6-5 NA
CSARVQGKSEANYGYTF TGCAGCGCCCGAGTACAGGGGAAATCTGAAGCTAACTATGGCTACACCTTC TRBJ1-2 NA TRBV29-1 TRBD1
CASAQGYNQPQHF TGTGCCAGTGCACAGGGATACAATCAGCCCCAGCATTTT TRBJ1-5 NA TRBV6-5 NA
CASSYSLAEQYF TGTGCCAGCAGCTACTCGCTAGCCGAGCAGTACTTC TRBJ2-7 once TRBV7-9 NA
CASSQLAGDVSEQFF TGTGCCAGCAGCCAACTAGCGGGGGACGTTAGTGAGCAGTTCTTC TRBJ2-1 NA TRBV27 TRBD2
CASSLVGMGNTIYF TGTGCCAGCAGCTTGGTGGGCATGGGAAACACCATATATTTT TRBJ1-3 NA TRBV7-9 NA
CSVPGTQEQYF TGCAGCGTCCCCGGAACACAAGAGCAGTACTTC TRBJ2-7 NA TRBV29-1 NA
CASAPGLRNTIYF TGTGCCAGCGCTCCGGGACTCAGAAACACCATATATTTT TRBJ1-3 few TRBV2 NA
CASSLRPGVAEAFF TGTGCCAGCAGCTTAAGACCAGGGGTTGCTGAAGCTTTCTTT TRBJ1-1 NA TRBV7-3 NA
CAWSVLQLNTEAFF TGTGCCTGGAGTGTACTACAGCTGAACACTGAAGCTTTCTTT TRBJ1-1 NA TRBV30 NA
CASRAGTSRSGELFF TGCGCCAGCAGAGCCGGGACTAGCAGGTCCGGGGAGCTGTTTTTT TRBJ2-2 NA TRBV4-1 TRBD2
CAWGSGSEQYF TGTGCCTGGGGAAGCGGTTCCGAGCAGTACTTC TRBJ2-7 few TRBV30 NA